This entry describes one T cell receptor beta chain. Using a J-beta primer mix together with a sample-barcoded 5' primer, a second PCR was run for about 7 to 12 cycles. TCRdb reanalysed the 5' RACE reads using MiXCR and keeps one entry per CDR3 protein. The sample carries some 1.6 million distinct CDR3 sequences, roughly 32% recorded once. The sample is drawn from a study of blood T cells in healthy people across ages. The source material was blood. This TCR derives from a woman younger than 45 in good health.

The CDR3 protein is CASSTRRDWEQFF. The CDR3 coding sequence is TGTGCCAGCAGCACACGACGCGATTGGGAGCAGTTCTTC. J is TRBJ2-1 and V is TRBV3-1, with unresolved D. Deletions cut 5 bases from V and 10 bases from J, with 15 bases between. This CDR3 has 13 residues. The germline gives CDR1 LGHDT, CDR2 YNNKEL (reference sequence).